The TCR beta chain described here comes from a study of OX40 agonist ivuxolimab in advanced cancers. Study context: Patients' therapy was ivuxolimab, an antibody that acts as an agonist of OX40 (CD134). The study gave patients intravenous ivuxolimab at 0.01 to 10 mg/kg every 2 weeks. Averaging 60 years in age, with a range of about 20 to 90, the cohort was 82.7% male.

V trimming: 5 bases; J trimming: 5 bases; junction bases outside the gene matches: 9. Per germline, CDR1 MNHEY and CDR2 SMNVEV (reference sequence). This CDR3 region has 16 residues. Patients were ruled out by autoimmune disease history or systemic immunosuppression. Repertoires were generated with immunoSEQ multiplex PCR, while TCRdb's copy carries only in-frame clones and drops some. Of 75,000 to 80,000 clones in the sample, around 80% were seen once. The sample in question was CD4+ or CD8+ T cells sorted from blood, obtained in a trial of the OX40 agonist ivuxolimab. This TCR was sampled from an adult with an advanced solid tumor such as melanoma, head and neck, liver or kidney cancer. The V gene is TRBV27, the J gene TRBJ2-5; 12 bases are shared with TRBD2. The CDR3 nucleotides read TGTGCCAGCAGTCCCGGACTAGCGGGACGTGGGGAGACCCAGTACTTC. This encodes CASSPGLAGRGETQYF.